This entry lists 27 T cell receptor beta chains sequenced from one sample in a study of T-cell reconstitution after alpha-beta-depleted transplantation in children. Unique molecular identifiers were used in preparing the TCRbeta library. TCRdb reprocessed the PCR reads with MiXCR, giving one entry per CDR3 protein. This table holds around 580,000 distinct CDR3 sequences, 20% to 25% found once. The sample consisted of PBMCs, mostly from graft donor cells, taken 360 days after TCRalphabeta/CD19-depleted stem cell transplant. The receptors shown here come from a boy in the first two years of life who had a stem cell transplant for acute myeloid leukemia, so the T cells may come from the graft donor.

This clonotype was picked up a small number of times. The chain links TRBV13 to TRBJ2-1; D is ambiguous. This CDR3 is 15 amino acids long. In germline, CDR1 is PRHDT, CDR2 FYEKMQ (reference sequence). The V end lost 7 bases, the J end lost 3 bases, and 16 bases lay between the germline ends. CDR3 sequence reads: CASNFFGRIYNEQFF. For the CDR3, the DNA is TGTGCCAGCAACTTTTTTGGACGGATCTACAATGAGCAGTTCTTC.

The chain carries TRBV9 and TRBJ2-7; maybe TRBD1 (5 bases). With 1 base removed from V and 7 bases from J, the gap between germline ends came to 12 bases. This CDR3 contains 13 residues. Germline V CDR1 and CDR2: SGDLS, YYNGEE. CDR3 protein: CASSVSLSGEQYF. As DNA, the CDR3 is TGTGCCAGCAGCGTAAGTTTATCAGGGGAGCAGTACTTC.

The rearrangement uses TRBV20-1 and TRBJ2-5; no definite D call. CDR1 and CDR2 from the germline V gene are DFQATT and SNEGSKA (reference sequence). Trimming removed 3 bases from V and 1 base from J, with 12 bases in between. This CDR3 is 14 amino acids long. Here the CDR3 reads CSARQHSPQETQYF. The CDR3 bases are TGCAGTGCTAGGCAACACAGCCCCCAAGAGACCCAGTACTTC.

This clonotype came up many times. The chain combines TRBV5-1 with TRBJ1-4; 8 bases line up with TRBD1. The germline V gene encodes CDR1 SGHRS and CDR2 YFSETQ. The CDR3 totals 14 residues. The trim removed 4 bases at V and 8 bases at J, leaving 7 bases unmatched. CDR3 bases: TGCGCCAGCAGCCAGGGACAGGTTTGGGAAAAACTGTTTTTT. This sequence encodes CASSQGQVWEKLFF.

Ten or more counts support this clonotype. V usage is TRBV29-1 and J usage is TRBJ2-5; D uncertain. The V gene lost 4 bases and the J gene lost 1 base, with 16 bases spanning the gap. The germline gives CDR1 SQVTM, CDR2 ANQGSEA. The CDR3 totals 15 residues. The CDR3 reads CSVVPLRTLQETQYF. The CDR3 bases are TGCAGCGTTGTACCCCTCAGGACCCTCCAAGAGACCCAGTACTTC.

In this sample, this clonotype turned up a few times. The chain carries TRBV6-6 and TRBJ1-5; perhaps TRBD1 as D (5 bases). CDR3 size: 13 residues. From germline, CDR1 is MNHNY and CDR2 SVGAGI (reference sequence). V was trimmed by 5 bases and J by 9 bases, leaving 14 bases between them. The chain's CDR3 is CASSLTASGPQHF. In nucleotides, the CDR3 is TGTGCCAGCAGTCTGACAGCCTCTGGGCCCCAGCATTTT.

The J gene is TRBJ1-4, the V gene TRBV20-1, with a tentative D call TRBD1 (6 bases). CDR3 size: 15 residues. V shed 3 bases and J shed 8 bases, with 19 bases lying between them. Per germline, CDR1 DFQATT and CDR2 SNEGSKA (reference sequence). CDR3 bases: TGCAGTGCTAGGAGGACAGACGGCTTAAGGGAAAAACTGTTTTTT. It translates to CSARRTDGLREKLFF.

The gene calls are TRBV6-2 or TRBV6-3 and TRBJ2-1, with 7 nucleotides matching TRBD1. V lost 5 bases, J lost 1 base, and 5 bases stayed unmatched. Looked up from germline, CDR1 is MNHEY and CDR2 is SVGEGT. CDR3 size: 15 residues. CDR3 sequence (DNA): TGTGCCAGCAGTAAGGGACAGCCTTCCTACAATGAGCAGTTCTTC. Translation: CASSKGQPSYNEQFF.

The rearrangement links TRBV15 to TRBJ1-4; TRBD1 is a possible D gene (6 bases). This CDR3 has 14 amino acids. CDR1 is LNHNV and CDR2 is YYDKDF in the germline V gene (reference sequence). V was clipped by 1 base and J by 8 bases, with 11 bases between them. The CDR3 sequence: CATSRAQGREKLFF. The CDR3 nucleotides are TGTGCCACCAGCAGAGCACAGGGCCGCGAAAAACTGTTTTTT.

This clonotype occurred a few times. This CDR3 is CASSYSGQLAFF. CDR3 DNA sequence: TGTGCCAGCAGTTACTCGGGACAGTTAGCTTTCTTT. The chain employs TRBV6-6 and TRBJ1-1; the match to TRBD1 covers 7 bases. CDR1 is MNHNY and CDR2 is SVGAGI in the germline V gene (reference sequence). The V and J ends lost 0 bases and 10 bases, in that order; junction bases with no gene match: 2. There are 12 residues in the CDR3.

This clonotype appeared a few times. V is TRBV5-1 and J is TRBJ1-2; D might be TRBD1 (5 bases). This CDR3 is 14 amino acids long. The V end was cut by 4 bases, the J end by 4 bases, with 14 bases between. CDR1 and CDR2 from the germline V gene are SGHRS and YFSETQ. Here the CDR3 reads CASSQLQGSYGYTF. The DNA for the CDR3 is TGCGCCAGCAGCCAGCTGCAGGGAAGCTATGGCTACACCTTC.

The chain is built from TRBV21-1 and TRBJ1-1; the table's D call TRBD1 went unverified against the DNA. TRBV21-1 constitutes a pseudogene. The length of the CDR3 is 16 residues. CDR3 DNA sequence: TGTGCCAGCAGACGACATGGGGACAGGGGGCGGGGTGAAGCTTTCTTT. It yields the protein CASRRHGDRGRGEAFF.

This clonotype has at least ten counts. The chain combines TRBV5-1 with TRBJ2-5; possibly TRBD1 for D (6 bases). V lost 4 bases and J lost 2, with 12 bases in between. The CDR3 runs 14 residues. The germline V gene encodes CDR1 SGHRS and CDR2 YFSETQ. The CDR3 DNA follows: TGCGCCAGCAGCGCCTATACAGGGCAAGAGACCCAGTACTTC. Translating it yields CASSAYTGQETQYF.

The chain couples TRBV3-1 to TRBJ1-4; possibly TRBD1 for D (5 bases). Trimming took off 0 bases at V and 6 bases at J, with 8 bases between the two ends. This CDR3 comprises 14 residues. Per germline, CDR1 LGHDT and CDR2 YNNKEL (reference sequence). The CDR3, as DNA: TGTGCCAGCAGCCAAGACCCAGGGCATGAAAAACTGTTTTTT. Translating it yields CASSQDPGHEKLFF. The variable domain in full, with the rest retrieved from reference TRBV3-1 and TRBJ1-4, is DTAVSQTPKYLVTQMGNDKSIKCEQNLGHDTMYWYKQDSKKFLKIMFSYNNKELIINETVPNRFSPKSPDKAHLNLHINSLELGDSAVYFCASSQDPGHEKLFFGSGTQLSVL.

This clonotype was detected many times. J is TRBJ1-1 and V is TRBV6-1; 7 nucleotides align to TRBD1. Germline assignment: CDR1 MNHNS and CDR2 SASEGT. This CDR3 is built from 14 residues. V shed 7 bases, J shed 1 base, and the junction held 6 bases outside the gene matches. CDR3 DNA: TGTGCCAGCAACACACGACAGGGGAACACTGAAGCTTTCTTT. It specifies CASNTRQGNTEAFF.

This clonotype came up a few times. The V call is TRBV27, the J call TRBJ2-7; the match to TRBD2 covers 8 bases. CDR1 and CDR2 (germline): MNHEY, SMNVEV (reference sequence). V lost 2 bases and J lost 2; bases outside the gene matches: 5. The CDR3 has 15 amino acids. CDR3 protein: CASSLGAGDPYEQYV. Written as DNA, the CDR3 is TGTGCCAGCAGTTTAGGAGCGGGGGATCCCTACGAGCAGTACGTC.

This clonotype was seen repeatedly, ten times or more. The chain combines TRBV12-3 or TRBV12-4 with TRBJ2-5; D might be TRBD2 (5 bases). The germline V and J ends were trimmed by 3 bases and 2 bases, with 10 bases remaining between them. The CDR3 is 14 amino acids. The DNA of the CDR3 is TGTGCCAGCAGTTTGGGAGCGGAACAAGAGACCCAGTACTTC. Its translation is CASSLGAEQETQYF.

This clonotype occurred many times. This chain uses TRBV6-4 with TRBJ1-2, with D hard to call. The germline V and J ends were trimmed by 6 bases and 3 bases, with 11 bases remaining between them. Per germline, CDR1 MRHNA and CDR2 SNTAGT. This CDR3 has 13 residues. The DNA for the CDR3 is TGTGCCAGCAGCCCCACACTTTACTATGGCTACACCTTC. Translated: CASSPTLYYGYTF.

The chain employs TRBV7-2 and TRBJ2-7; maybe TRBD2 (7 bases). This CDR3 has 14 residues. Per the germline V gene, CDR1 is SGHTA and CDR2 is FQGNSA. V was trimmed by 5 bases and J by 2 bases, leaving 13 bases between them. This CDR3 reads CASSPRGGPYEQYF. The CDR3 region has the DNA TGTGCCAGCAGCCCTAGGGGGGGACCCTACGAGCAGTACTTC.

The sample holds a few counts of this clonotype. V and J are TRBV20-1 and TRBJ2-7; perhaps TRBD2 as D (6 bases). Germline CDR1 is DFQATT and CDR2 is SNEGSKA (reference sequence). CDR3 length equals 15 residues. V was clipped by 1 base and J by 2 bases, with 15 bases between them. CDR3 bases: TGCAGTGCTAGAGGGCTTGTCGGGGGTCCCTACGAGCAGTACGTC. Translating it yields CSARGLVGGPYEQYV.

In its sample, this clonotype was seen a few times. The V and J genes are TRBV6-1 and TRBJ2-1, with D perhaps being TRBD1 or TRBD2 (7 bases each). The CDR3 is 14 amino acids. From germline, CDR1 is MNHNS and CDR2 SASEGT. Trimming shortened V by 5 bases and J by 7 bases, and 15 bases separated the two germline ends. The DNA of the CDR3 is TGTGCCAGCAGTCGGGGAGGGGGCAAGAATGAGCAGTTCTTC. Protein product: CASSRGGGKNEQFF.

The chain carries TRBV29-1 and TRBJ2-7; TRBD2 might be the D (7 bases). There are 12 residues in the CDR3. Germline values: CDR1 SQVTM, CDR2 ANQGSEA. Trimming left V 6 bases short and J 4 bases short, with 13 bases between. The CDR3 DNA sequence: TGCAGCGTCCGGGGGGCCCCTTACGAGCAGTACTTC. Encoded protein: CSVRGAPYEQYF.

This chain joins TRBV4-3 and TRBJ2-2; no clear D gene. Germline values: CDR1 LGHNA, CDR2 YSLEER. The V gene lost 3 bases and the J gene lost 4 bases, with 9 bases spanning the gap. The CDR3 spans 14 residues. DNA for the CDR3: TGCGCCAGCAGCCAGGAGACAACCACCGGGGAGCTGTTTTTT. Encoded protein: CASSQETTTGELFF.

V usage is TRBV5-4 and J usage is TRBJ2-2; 8 bases are a match to TRBD1. Per germline, CDR1 SGHNT and CDR2 YYREEE (reference sequence). This CDR3 has 15 amino acids. The V segment lost 4 bases and the J segment 4 bases; nucleotides outside the gene matches: 6. CDR3 region: CASSKDRVTTGELFF. Written as DNA, the CDR3 is TGTGCCAGCAGCAAGGACAGGGTTACCACCGGGGAGCTGTTTTTT.

The chain employs TRBV11-3 and TRBJ2-5; D not resolved. The CDR3 covers 13 residues. The ends were cut back, 4 bases at V and 2 bases at J, with 8 bases in the middle. The germline CDR1 and CDR2 sequences are SGHNT and YENEEA. In nucleotides, the CDR3 is TGTGCCAGCAGCTCGGAAAAACAAGAGACCCAGTACTTC. It is translated as CASSSEKQETQYF. The whole variable domain, filled in from reference TRBV11-3 and TRBJ2-5, reads EAGVVQSPRYKIIEKKQPVAFWCNPISGHNTLYWYLQNLGQGPELLIRYENEEAVDDSQLPKDRFSAERLKGVDSTLKIQPAELGDSAVYLCASSSEKQETQYFGPGTRLLVL.

This clonotype has a single count. A read error may explain this, as a much larger clone is one base away. V is TRBV7-7 and J is TRBJ2-2, with D uncertain. This CDR3 has 14 amino acids. Germline V lookup: CDR1 SSHAT, CDR2 FNYEAQ (reference sequence). The V end was cut by 8 bases, the J end by 7 bases, with 17 bases between. The CDR3 nucleotides read TGTGCCAGCGGCTCGGACGTTACCGGCGGGGAGCTGTTTTTT. Its translation: CASGSDVTGGELFF. Complete variable domain (other parts from reference TRBV7-7 and TRBJ2-2): GAGVSQSPRYKVTKRGQDVTLRCDPISSHATLYWYQQALGQGPEFLTYFNYEAQPDKSGLPSDRFSAERPEGSISTLTIQRTEQRDSAMYRCASGSDVTGGELFFGEGSRLTVL.

This clonotype was detected a few times. The V call is TRBV6-1, the J call TRBJ2-1; 14 bases line up with TRBD2. Germline V lookup: CDR1 MNHNS, CDR2 SASEGT. This CDR3 is built from 17 residues. The junction had 8 bases not matched to a gene; V was cut back by 5 bases and J by 5 bases. CDR3 sequence: CASSPLRTSGGNNEQFF. The CDR3 bases are TGTGCCAGCAGTCCCCTTAGGACTAGCGGGGGGAACAATGAGCAGTTCTTC.